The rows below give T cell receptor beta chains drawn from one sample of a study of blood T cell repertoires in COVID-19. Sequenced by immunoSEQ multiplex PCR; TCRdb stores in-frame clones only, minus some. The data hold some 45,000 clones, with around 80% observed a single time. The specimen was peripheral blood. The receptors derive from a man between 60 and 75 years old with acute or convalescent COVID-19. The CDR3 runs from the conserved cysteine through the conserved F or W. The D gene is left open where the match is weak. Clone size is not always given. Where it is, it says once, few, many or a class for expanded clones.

TGCGCCAGCAGCACCCGCCCTACAACTAATGAAAAACTGTTTTTT,CASSTRPTTNEKLFF,TRBJ1-4,TRBV5-1,NA,NA
TGTGCCAGCAGCTTAGGTGCGGGGACGGCCAAAAACATTCAGTACTTC,CASSLGAGTAKNIQYF,TRBJ2-4,TRBV7-9,NA,NA
TGTGCCAGCAGTAAAACACAGGGTGGGTACGAGCAGTACTTC,CASSKTQGGYEQYF,TRBJ2-7,TRBV6-5,NA,NA
TGCGCCAGCAGGCAACAGGGTTCCGGGGAGCTGTTTTTT,CASRQQGSGELFF,TRBJ2-2,TRBV5-1,NA,NA
TGTGCCAGCAGCCTATCCGGGACAGGGATAGGCAATCAGCCCCAGCATTTT,CASSLSGTGIGNQPQHF,TRBJ1-5,TRBV7-2,NA,TRBD1
TGTGCCAGCACCCGGGGGGCTAACTATGGCTACACCTTC,CASTRGANYGYTF,TRBJ1-2,TRBV12-3/TRBV12-4,NA,NA
TGTGCCAGCAGCCTGACGGACAGGGACTATGGCTACACCTTC,CASSLTDRDYGYTF,TRBJ1-2,TRBV6-5,NA,TRBD1
TGTGCCAGCAGCGGCGACGGGGTTAGCAATCAGCCCCAGCATTTT,CASSGDGVSNQPQHF,TRBJ1-5,TRBV9,NA,NA
TGTGCCAGCAACCCCCGGACTAGCTCGAAAGAGACCCAGTACTTC,CASNPRTSSKETQYF,TRBJ2-5,TRBV6-5,NA,TRBD2
TGCAGTGCTAGTCACTTTGGCACAGGGGTAGCTTTCTTT,CSASHFGTGVAFF,TRBJ1-1,TRBV20-1,NA,TRBD1
TGTGCCAGCAGCTTGGGCCGGGAGCAGTACTTC,CASSLGREQYF,TRBJ2-7,TRBV5-6,NA,NA
TGTGCCAGCAGCGTAGGGTTAGCTAACTATGGCTACACCTTC,CASSVGLANYGYTF,TRBJ1-2,TRBV9,NA,NA
TGCGCCAGCAGCCAAGATCGCGGGGCGGATGAAAAACTGTTTTTT,CASSQDRGADEKLFF,TRBJ1-4,TRBV4-1,NA,NA
TGTGCCAGCAGTGTGGAGGGGAGCTACGGTGAGCAGTTCTTC,CASSVEGSYGEQFF,TRBJ2-1,TRBV2,NA,NA
TGTGCCAGCAGCCCCAGGGTTGCTTTGAACACTGAAGCTTTCTTT,CASSPRVALNTEAFF,TRBJ1-1,TRBV7-9,NA,NA
TGTGCCAGCAGCGCGCAAAGACAGGGTATTGGCTACACCTTC,CASSAQRQGIGYTF,TRBJ1-2,TRBV9,NA,TRBD1
TGTGCCAGCAGCTTAGAAGCCCGCCCTGGGGCCAACGTCCTGACTTTC,CASSLEARPGANVLTF,TRBJ2-6,TRBV7-8,NA,NA
TGTGCCAGCAGCGCTCAGGGAGGCGAGCAGTACTTC,CASSAQGGEQYF,TRBJ2-7,TRBV6-5,NA,NA
TGTGCCAGTAGTATTGGAGGGTCTCGCCGGAGGGGACGTGGCTACACCTTC,CASSIGGSRRRGRGYTF,TRBJ1-2,TRBV19,NA,NA
TGCGCCAGCTCATCAAACGGCAGACATAATGAAAAACTGTTTTTT,CASSSNGRHNEKLFF,TRBJ1-4,TRBV5-1,once,NA
TGTGCCAGCAGCGCCGGACAGTACTCTGGAAACACCATATATTTT,CASSAGQYSGNTIYF,TRBJ1-3,TRBV7-2,once,NA
TGTGCCAGTAGTAACGGGCTCGGGAGGCAAAATTCACCCCTCCACTTT,CASSNGLGRQNSPLHF,TRBJ1-6,TRBV19,few,NA
TGTGCCAGCAGTTTTAGTATGAACACTGAAGCTTTCTTT,CASSFSMNTEAFF,TRBJ1-1,TRBV27,NA,NA
TGTGCCAGCAGACTCGGAGCCAATGAGCAGTTCTTC,CASRLGANEQFF,TRBJ2-1,TRBV3-1/TRBV3-2,NA,NA
TGTGCCAGCTCACCAGATATGACGACAGGGAATGGAAACACCATATATTTT,CASSPDMTTGNGNTIYF,TRBJ1-3,TRBV18,NA,TRBD1
TGTGCCAGCAGAACAGATAGCAATCAGCCCCAGCATTTT,CASRTDSNQPQHF,TRBJ1-5,TRBV2,NA,NA
TGTGCCAGCAGCCGGGGTCGGGACACTGAAGCTTTCTTT,CASSRGRDTEAFF,TRBJ1-1,TRBV28,NA,NA
TGTGCCAGCAGCCAGGCGACTAGCGGGGACACAGATACGCAGTATTTT,CASSQATSGDTDTQYF,TRBJ2-3,TRBV3-1/TRBV3-2,NA,TRBD2
TGTGCCAGCAGCTTACCCGGGACAGGGCTTAATTCACCCCTCCACTTT,CASSLPGTGLNSPLHF,TRBJ1-6,TRBV11-2,NA,TRBD1
TGCGCCAGCAGCTTGGGCGGGCTAAGCTCCTACAATGAGCAGTTCTTC,CASSLGGLSSYNEQFF,TRBJ2-1,TRBV5-1,once,NA
TGTGCCAGCAGCTTAGATCTAGCGGGGGGGCAAAATGAGCAGTTCTTC,CASSLDLAGGQNEQFF,TRBJ2-1,TRBV11-2,NA,TRBD2
TGTGCCAGCAGTTACTTAGCGGGGGGTGAAGAGACCCAGTACTTC,CASSYLAGGEETQYF,TRBJ2-5,TRBV6-5,once,TRBD2
TGTGCCAGCTCACCCGGGACAGGGGACCAGCTCTATGGCTACACCTTC,CASSPGTGDQLYGYTF,TRBJ1-2,TRBV18,NA,TRBD1
TGTGCCAGTAGTATTTATTTAGAGAATGGCTACACCTTC,CASSIYLENGYTF,TRBJ1-2,TRBV19,NA,NA
TGTGCCAGCAGCCAAGATCGAGGAGGGGGCCGAGGCTACACCTTC,CASSQDRGGGRGYTF,TRBJ1-2,TRBV3-1/TRBV3-2,NA,TRBD1
TGTGCCAGCAGCCTGAACAGATACTTGAGCTCCTACAATGAGCAGTTCTTC,CASSLNRYLSSYNEQFF,TRBJ2-1,TRBV5-6,NA,NA
TGTGCCAGTCAGCAGGGGTGGAATCAGCCCCAGCATTTT,CASQQGWNQPQHF,TRBJ1-5,TRBV19,NA,NA
TGTGCCAGCAGCTTAGGAGGCTCGGGGGGAAACACCATATATTTT,CASSLGGSGGNTIYF,TRBJ1-3,TRBV7-2,NA,NA
TGTGCCAGCAGCTTAGATCGCAGGGGGACTGAAGCTTTCTTT,CASSLDRRGTEAFF,TRBJ1-1,TRBV7-2,once,TRBD1